This paragraph reports one TCR beta chain. Assay: immunoSEQ multiplex PCR; the TCRdb copy retains only in-frame clones and omits some. The sample has tens of thousands of clones, approximately 89% seen once; the top ten hold under 3%. This record belongs to a study of T cell changes during pregnancy in multiple sclerosis. V was shortened by 6 bases and J by 2 bases, with 7 bases between the two germline ends. The CDR3 extends over 13 amino acids. In germline, CDR1 is SGHTA, CDR2 FQGTGA. The input for sequencing was peripheral blood, taken in the first trimester of pregnancy. V gene TRBV7-3 combines with J gene TRBJ2-2; unclear D gene. The sequence was obtained from a female donor with multiple sclerosis, enrolled in a pregnancy study. The CDR3 DNA sequence: TGTGCCAGCAGATCTATAAACACCGGGGAGCTGTTTTTT. Translated: CASRSINTGELFF.